The 16 T cell receptor beta chains below come from one sample, sequenced in a study of blood T cell repertoires in COVID-19. Generated by immunoSEQ multiplex PCR, the TCRdb table keeps only in-frame clones and is missing some. The sample has approximately 170,000 clones, more than 75% seen once. The specimen was peripheral blood. These receptors were collected from a man aged 45-60 years who had recovered from COVID-19.

This rearrangement joins TRBV7-2 to TRBJ2-1; 11 bases align to TRBD2. The CDR3 extends over 15 amino acids. The germline V gene encodes CDR1 SGHTA and CDR2 FQGNSA. The trim removed 1 base at V and 8 bases at J, leaving 4 bases unmatched. This chain's CDR3 is CASSLELAGEHEQFF. The CDR3 DNA sequence: TGTGCCAGCAGCTTAGAACTAGCGGGAGAGCATGAGCAGTTCTTC. Full variable domain (missing parts from reference TRBV7-2 and TRBJ2-1): GAGVSQSPSNKVTEKGKDVELRCDPISGHTALYWYRQSLGQGLEFLIYFQGNSAPDKSGLPSDRFSAERTGGSVSTLTIQRTQQEDSAVYLCASSLELAGEHEQFFGPGTRLTVL.

A word on this clone: The sample has other DNA sequences that encode this CDR3 too. V and J are TRBV6-5 and TRBJ1-5; 7 bases are a match to TRBD1. Germline-derived CDR1 and CDR2 are MNHEY and SVGAGI. There are 15 residues in the CDR3. The V gene end was trimmed by 4 bases and the J gene end by 0 bases; junction bases not matched to a gene: 3. The CDR3 DNA follows: TGTGCCAGCAGTTCGGACAGGAATAGCAATCAGCCCCAGCATTTT. As protein: CASSSDRNSNQPQHF.

This clone was seen many times. This chain joins TRBV2 and TRBJ1-6; possible D gene TRBD1, 5 bases. Looked up from germline, CDR1 is SNHLY and CDR2 is FYNNEI. CDR3 length equals 14 residues. Deletions cut 4 bases from V and 3 bases from J, with 7 bases between. The CDR3, as DNA: TGTGCCAGCAGTGTCAGGGACTATAATTCACCCCTCCACTTT. This translates into CASSVRDYNSPLHF.

The chain carries TRBV6-2 or TRBV6-3 and TRBJ2-4; TRBD2 matches 8 bases. From germline, CDR1 is MNHEY and CDR2 SVGEGT. With V trimmed by 4 bases and J by 5 bases, 4 bases remained unmatched. The CDR3 length is 14 residues. For the CDR3, the DNA is TGTGCCAGCAGTTCGGGGGGGGTCCAAAACATTCAGTACTTC. It translates to CASSSGGVQNIQYF.

The chain has TRBV28 and TRBJ1-3; the D is unclear. Germline CDR1 is MDHEN and CDR2 is SYDVKM. V dropped 5 bases and J dropped 0 bases, with 8 bases sitting between them. The CDR3 runs to 14 residues. CDR3 in DNA: TGTGCCAGCAGTAGGACTAGCTCTGGAAACACCATATATTTT. This translates into CASSRTSSGNTIYF.

The rearrangement joins TRBV11-3 to TRBJ2-3; 10 bases fit TRBD2. V lost 5 bases, J lost 2 bases, and 7 bases stayed unmatched. This CDR3 spans 16 amino acids. Germline loops: CDR1 SGHNT, CDR2 YENEEA. The CDR3 region is CASSPEAGGTTDTQYF. DNA for the CDR3: TGTGCCAGCAGCCCGGAAGCGGGAGGGACCACAGATACGCAGTATTTT.

This chain links TRBV11-1 with TRBJ2-3; D might be TRBD2 (5 bases). This CDR3 has 14 amino acids. The germline CDR1 and CDR2 sequences are SGHAT and FQDESV (reference sequence). The V and J ends lost 8 bases and 0 bases respectively, with 12 bases between them. Here the CDR3 DNA reads TGTGCCAGCCACCGGCGGACTAGCACAGATACGCAGTATTTT. Protein product: CASHRRTSTDTQYF.

J is TRBJ1-3 and V is TRBV21-1; TRBD1 is the table's D call, not checked against the DNA. TRBV21-1 is assigned pseudogene status. The CDR3 totals 12 residues. CDR3 sequence reads: CASTRGGNTIYF. DNA of the CDR3: TGTGCCAGTACCAGGGGTGGAAACACCATATATTTT.

This clone was counted a single time. The chain recombines TRBV7-9 with TRBJ1-3; 7 bases are a match to TRBD1. Germline V gene sequence: CDR1 SEHNR, CDR2 FQNEAQ (reference sequence). Germline trimming cut 6 bases from V and 4 bases from J; bases unmatched to any gene: 9. This CDR3 spans 15 amino acids. The CDR3 reads CASSRTTGSGNTIYF. The CDR3 DNA follows: TGTGCCAGCAGTCGAACGACAGGGTCCGGAAACACCATATATTTT.

The J gene is TRBJ2-5, the V gene TRBV7-9; 10 bases match TRBD1. Germline assignment: CDR1 SEHNR and CDR2 FQNEAQ (reference sequence). V was clipped by 4 bases and J by 2 bases; unmatched bases: 1. This CDR3 has 14 amino acids. CDR3 amino acids: CASSSGQGQETQYF. The CDR3, as DNA: TGTGCCAGCAGCTCGGGACAGGGGCAAGAGACCCAGTACTTC.

J is TRBJ2-7 and V is TRBV7-2; 10 bases line up with TRBD1. Germline values: CDR1 SGHTA, CDR2 FQGNSA. The CDR3 covers 16 residues. V was clipped by 5 bases and J by 3 bases; unmatched bases: 10. The CDR3 protein is CASSPTGQGLGYEQYF. As DNA, the CDR3 is TGTGCCAGCAGCCCGACGGGACAGGGGCTCGGCTACGAGCAGTACTTC. The variable domain in full, with the rest retrieved from reference TRBV7-2 and TRBJ2-7, is GAGVSQSPSNKVTEKGKDVELRCDPISGHTALYWYRQSLGQGLEFLIYFQGNSAPDKSGLPSDRFSAERTGGSVSTLTIQRTQQEDSAVYLCASSPTGQGLGYEQYFGPGTRLTVT.

The gene calls are TRBV9 and TRBJ2-1, with D tentatively TRBD1 (6 bases). Trimming took off 4 bases at V and 7 bases at J, with 21 bases between the two ends. Per the germline V gene, CDR1 is SGDLS and CDR2 is YYNGEE. The CDR3 sequence is 16 residues long. The CDR3 protein is CASSSMTGTPGNEQFF. CDR3 DNA: TGTGCCAGCAGCTCCATGACGGGGACACCCGGGAATGAGCAGTTCTTC.

Here the CDR3 DNA reads TGTGCCAGCAGTGGGAGGACAGGGGGTTTGAATTCACCCCTCCACTTT. Translation: CASSGRTGGLNSPLHF. J is TRBJ1-6 and V is TRBV5-8; 10 positions agree with TRBD1. The CDR3 length is 16 residues. The V and J ends lost 5 bases and 7 bases, in that order; junction bases with no gene match: 9. Germline CDR1 reads SGHTS; CDR2 reads YDEGEE.

Here the CDR3 DNA reads TGCGCCAGCAGCTTGGTAACAGGGAGCACCTACGAGCAGTACTTC. Amino acid sequence: CASSLVTGSTYEQYF. The chain is built from TRBV5-1 and TRBJ2-7; perhaps TRBD1 as D (6 bases). Trimming shortened V by 0 bases and J by 2 bases, and 12 bases separated the two germline ends. CDR1 is SGHRS and CDR2 is YFSETQ in the germline V gene. The CDR3 has 15 residues.

The chain uses TRBV7-9 and TRBJ2-7; 8 nucleotides line up with TRBD1. V was clipped by 5 bases and J by 2 bases; unmatched bases: 5. Germline loops: CDR1 SEHNR, CDR2 FQNEAQ (reference sequence). This CDR3 comprises 14 residues. The CDR3 sequence is CASSPDRVPYEQYF. The DNA of the CDR3 is TGTGCCAGCAGCCCGGACAGGGTGCCCTACGAGCAGTACTTC. The entire variable domain, with the rest obtained from reference TRBV7-9 and TRBJ2-7, is as follows: DTGVSQNPRHKITKRGQNVTFRCDPISEHNRLYWYRQTLGQGPEFLTYFQNEAQLEKSRLLSDRFSAERPKGSFSTLEIQRTEQGDSAMYLCASSPDRVPYEQYFGPGTRLTVT.

J is TRBJ2-5 and V is TRBV2; TRBD2 agrees at 7 bases. Losses at the gene ends were 4 bases for V and 9 bases for J; bases not matched to a gene: 14. The germline gives CDR1 SNHLY, CDR2 FYNNEI. The CDR3 extends over 15 amino acids. The CDR3 DNA sequence: TGTGCCAGCAGTGGCCAAGCTGGCGGGAGTGGGGCCCAGTACTTC. Encoded protein: CASSGQAGGSGAQYF.